The rows below give T cell receptor beta chains drawn from one sample of a study of blood T cell repertoires in COVID-19. TCRdb's table, derived via immunoSEQ multiplex PCR, lists solely in-frame clones and lacks some. The sample lists over 250,000 clones, approximately 89% seen once, with 2.3% in the top ten. Sequencing was performed on peripheral blood. All receptors come from a woman between 50 and 59 years old with acute or convalescent COVID-19. Each CDR3 is given with its conserved first and last residue. A D gene is named only where the DNA matches it firmly. A clone size is listed for some rows: how often the clone was seen (once, few, many), or a class if it is expanded.

d_call: NA
cdr3_length: 13
j_call: TRBJ2-5
clone_size: NA
v_call: TRBV24-1
cdr3_aa: CATGVQDRETQYF
cdr3_nt: TGTGCCACCGGAGTACAGGATCGCGAGACCCAGTACTTC

d_call: TRBD2
cdr3_length: 16
j_call: TRBJ2-1
clone_size: NA
v_call: TRBV7-9
cdr3_aa: CASSRGLAGVSNEQFF
cdr3_nt: TGTGCCAGCAGCCGAGGACTAGCGGGAGTCTCCAATGAGCAGTTCTTC

d_call: NA
cdr3_length: 19
j_call: TRBJ2-2
clone_size: NA
v_call: TRBV19
cdr3_aa: CASSIKAKRRHQNTGELFF
cdr3_nt: TGTGCCAGTAGTATTAAGGCCAAGCGGCGCCACCAGAACACCGGGGAGCTGTTTTTT

d_call: NA
cdr3_length: 13
j_call: TRBJ1-5
clone_size: NA
v_call: TRBV30
cdr3_aa: CAWSVRGNQPQHF
cdr3_nt: TGTGCCTGGAGTGTACGGGGGAATCAGCCCCAGCATTTT

d_call: NA
cdr3_length: 16
j_call: TRBJ2-3
clone_size: few
v_call: TRBV28
cdr3_aa: CASSYFQGISTDTQYF
cdr3_nt: TGTGCCAGCAGTTATTTCCAGGGAATCAGCACAGATACGCAGTATTTT

d_call: TRBD2
cdr3_length: 14
j_call: TRBJ2-7
clone_size: NA
v_call: TRBV28
cdr3_aa: CASTLLAGTYEQYF
cdr3_nt: TGTGCCAGCACCCTACTAGCGGGTACCTACGAGCAGTACTTC

d_call: TRBD1
cdr3_length: 17
j_call: TRBJ1-6
clone_size: NA
v_call: TRBV27
cdr3_aa: CASSFLFPTGGNSPLHF
cdr3_nt: TGTGCCAGCAGTTTTCTATTTCCGACAGGGGGTAATTCACCCCTCCACTTT

d_call: NA
cdr3_length: 14
j_call: TRBJ1-5
clone_size: NA
v_call: TRBV5-6
cdr3_aa: CASSLAAVNQPQHF
cdr3_nt: TGTGCCAGCAGCTTGGCCGCGGTAAATCAGCCCCAGCATTTT

d_call: NA
cdr3_length: 12
j_call: TRBJ1-5
clone_size: NA
v_call: TRBV28
cdr3_aa: CASSLRLEPQHF
cdr3_nt: TGTGCCAGCAGTTTACGGTTAGAGCCCCAGCATTTT

d_call: NA
cdr3_length: 16
j_call: TRBJ2-7
clone_size: NA
v_call: TRBV5-1
cdr3_aa: CASSLGSTDDSYEQYF
cdr3_nt: TGCGCCAGCAGCTTGGGATCAACAGACGACTCCTACGAGCAGTACTTC

d_call: NA
cdr3_length: 13
j_call: TRBJ1-6
clone_size: NA
v_call: TRBV5-4
cdr3_aa: CASSLRRNSPLHF
cdr3_nt: TGTGCCAGCAGCTTACGGAGGAATTCACCCCTCCACTTT

d_call: NA
cdr3_length: 13
j_call: TRBJ1-1
clone_size: once
v_call: TRBV5-6
cdr3_aa: CASSLGLSTEAFF
cdr3_nt: TGTGCCAGCAGCTTGGGACTTTCCACTGAAGCTTTCTTT

d_call: NA
cdr3_length: 15
j_call: TRBJ1-1
clone_size: NA
v_call: TRBV19
cdr3_aa: CASSIVATLNTEAFF
cdr3_nt: TGTGCCAGTAGTATAGTAGCCACCTTGAACACTGAAGCTTTCTTT

d_call: TRBD1
cdr3_length: 15
j_call: TRBJ1-6
clone_size: NA
v_call: TRBV7-2
cdr3_aa: CASSRDRGNNSPLHF
cdr3_nt: TGTGCCAGCAGCCGTGACAGGGGTAACAATTCACCCCTCCACTTT

d_call: TRBD2
cdr3_length: 16
j_call: TRBJ2-1
clone_size: NA
v_call: TRBV5-5
cdr3_aa: CASSLGWREAHNEQFF
cdr3_nt: TGTGCCAGCAGCTTGGGATGGCGGGAGGCCCACAATGAGCAGTTCTTC

d_call: NA
cdr3_length: 14
j_call: TRBJ2-5
clone_size: NA
v_call: TRBV9
cdr3_aa: CASSPGLGGETQYF
cdr3_nt: TGTGCCAGCAGCCCCGGCCTCGGAGGAGAGACCCAGTACTTC

d_call: NA
cdr3_length: 17
j_call: TRBJ2-3
clone_size: NA
v_call: TRBV3-1/TRBV3-2
cdr3_aa: CASSQVAVGPGADTQYF
cdr3_nt: TGTGCCAGCAGCCAAGTGGCCGTCGGCCCGGGAGCAGATACGCAGTATTTT

d_call: TRBD1
cdr3_length: 14
j_call: TRBJ1-4
clone_size: NA
v_call: TRBV6-5
cdr3_aa: CASNRQGENEKLFF
cdr3_nt: TGTGCCAGCAACAGACAGGGGGAGAATGAAAAACTGTTTTTT

d_call: TRBD2
cdr3_length: 15
j_call: TRBJ2-2
clone_size: NA
v_call: TRBV7-3
cdr3_aa: CASSLRGLHTGELFF
cdr3_nt: TGTGCCAGCAGCTTGCGGGGACTACACACCGGGGAGCTGTTTTTT

d_call: NA
cdr3_length: 14
j_call: TRBJ1-2
clone_size: few
v_call: TRBV27
cdr3_aa: CASSLSRLHYGYTF
cdr3_nt: TGTGCCAGCAGTTTATCTCGACTCCATTATGGCTACACCTTC

d_call: TRBD1
cdr3_length: 16
j_call: TRBJ1-5
clone_size: NA
v_call: TRBV20-1
cdr3_aa: CSASRQGAMRDQPQHF
cdr3_nt: TGCAGTGCTAGTCGACAGGGGGCGATGAGGGATCAGCCCCAGCATTTT

d_call: NA
cdr3_length: 19
j_call: TRBJ1-5
clone_size: NA
v_call: TRBV7-3
cdr3_aa: CASSSGWDTEFYSNQPQHF
cdr3_nt: TGTGCCAGCAGCTCGGGCTGGGACACCGAATTTTATAGCAATCAGCCCCAGCATTTT

d_call: NA
cdr3_length: 13
j_call: TRBJ1-6
clone_size: NA
v_call: TRBV5-1
cdr3_aa: CASSFSENSPLHF
cdr3_nt: TGCGCCAGCAGCTTTTCGGAGAATTCACCCCTCCACTTT

d_call: TRBD2
cdr3_length: 15
j_call: TRBJ2-7
clone_size: NA
v_call: TRBV5-4
cdr3_aa: CASSLAAGGFHEQYF
cdr3_nt: TGTGCCAGCAGCTTAGCCGCGGGAGGGTTTCACGAGCAGTACTTC

d_call: NA
cdr3_length: 14
j_call: TRBJ2-1
clone_size: NA
v_call: TRBV7-9
cdr3_aa: CASSLAIVNNEQFF
cdr3_nt: TGTGCCAGCAGCTTAGCGATAGTAAACAATGAGCAGTTCTTC

d_call: NA
cdr3_length: 17
j_call: TRBJ1-1
clone_size: NA
v_call: TRBV4-1
cdr3_aa: CASSQDGRGTQGGEAFF
cdr3_nt: TGCGCCAGCAGCCAAGACGGACGGGGGACCCAGGGAGGTGAAGCTTTCTTT

d_call: TRBD2
cdr3_length: 19
j_call: TRBJ2-1
clone_size: NA
v_call: TRBV3-1/TRBV3-2
cdr3_aa: CASSQDRTSGALFYNEQFF
cdr3_nt: TGTGCCAGCAGCCAAGATAGGACTAGCGGGGCTCTTTTCTACAATGAGCAGTTCTTC

d_call: TRBD2
cdr3_length: 16
j_call: TRBJ2-7
clone_size: NA
v_call: TRBV27
cdr3_aa: CASTPGPSGSGAEQYF
cdr3_nt: TGTGCCAGCACCCCAGGCCCTAGCGGGAGTGGTGCCGAGCAGTACTTC

d_call: NA
cdr3_length: 15
j_call: TRBJ1-4
clone_size: NA
v_call: TRBV3-1/TRBV3-2
cdr3_aa: CASSKTTIAPEKLFF
cdr3_nt: TGTGCCAGCAGCAAGACGACCATAGCCCCTGAAAAACTGTTTTTT

d_call: NA
cdr3_length: 14
j_call: TRBJ2-3
clone_size: NA
v_call: TRBV18
cdr3_aa: CASSPPPPVDTQYF
cdr3_nt: TGTGCCAGCTCACCACCTCCCCCGGTTGATACGCAGTATTTT

d_call: NA
cdr3_length: 13
j_call: TRBJ1-1
clone_size: NA
v_call: TRBV5-4
cdr3_aa: CASTDTAFDEAFF
cdr3_nt: TGTGCCAGCACTGACACGGCCTTCGATGAAGCTTTCTTT

d_call: NA
cdr3_length: 14
j_call: TRBJ1-3
clone_size: NA
v_call: TRBV4-3
cdr3_aa: CASSAQQGRNTIYF
cdr3_nt: TGCGCCAGCAGCGCCCAACAGGGTAGAAACACCATATATTTT

d_call: TRBD1
cdr3_length: 15
j_call: TRBJ2-1
clone_size: NA
v_call: TRBV28
cdr3_aa: CASSLSGTGRNEQFF
cdr3_nt: TGTGCCAGCAGTTTGTCCGGGACAGGACGCAATGAGCAGTTCTTC

d_call: NA
cdr3_length: 13
j_call: TRBJ1-2
clone_size: NA
v_call: TRBV27
cdr3_aa: CASSLRRGFDYTF
cdr3_nt: TGTGCCAGCAGTTTGAGGAGGGGTTTCGACTACACCTTC

d_call: NA
cdr3_length: 16
j_call: TRBJ1-1
clone_size: NA
v_call: TRBV24-1
cdr3_aa: CATSDSSTGRNTEAFF
cdr3_nt: TGTGCCACCAGTGATTCCAGTACAGGGAGGAACACTGAAGCTTTCTTT

d_call: TRBD1
cdr3_length: 18
j_call: TRBJ1-1
clone_size: NA
v_call: TRBV7-7
cdr3_aa: CASSFPSVVQGEQTEAFF
cdr3_nt: TGTGCCAGCAGCTTTCCTTCGGTCGTCCAGGGGGAGCAAACTGAAGCTTTCTTT

d_call: NA
cdr3_length: 15
j_call: TRBJ1-4
clone_size: NA
v_call: TRBV18
cdr3_aa: CASSASLRANEKLFF
cdr3_nt: TGTGCCAGCTCAGCCTCGCTGCGGGCTAATGAAAAACTGTTTTTT

d_call: NA
cdr3_length: 13
j_call: TRBJ2-5
clone_size: NA
v_call: TRBV19
cdr3_aa: CASNRDGQETQYF
cdr3_nt: TGTGCCAGTAACAGGGATGGGCAAGAGACCCAGTACTTC

d_call: TRBD1
cdr3_length: 17
j_call: TRBJ1-3
clone_size: NA
v_call: TRBV5-3
cdr3_aa: CARSRTGTALSGNTIYF
cdr3_nt: TGTGCCAGAAGCCGAACTGGGACAGCTTTATCTGGAAACACCATATATTTT

d_call: NA
cdr3_length: 15
j_call: TRBJ2-3
clone_size: NA
v_call: TRBV14
cdr3_aa: CASSQEWASTDTQYF
cdr3_nt: TGTGCCAGCAGCCAAGAGTGGGCTAGCACAGATACGCAGTATTTT

d_call: TRBD1
cdr3_length: 15
j_call: TRBJ1-4
clone_size: NA
v_call: TRBV2
cdr3_aa: CASRSRQGSNEKLFF
cdr3_nt: TGTGCCAGCAGGAGTAGACAGGGATCTAATGAAAAACTGTTTTTT

d_call: TRBD1
cdr3_length: 16
j_call: TRBJ2-5
clone_size: NA
v_call: TRBV7-6
cdr3_aa: CASSLGGTGIQETQYF
cdr3_nt: TGTGCCAGCAGCTTAGGGGGGACAGGGATCCAAGAGACCCAGTACTTC

d_call: NA
cdr3_length: 13
j_call: TRBJ1-2
clone_size: NA
v_call: TRBV27
cdr3_aa: CASSFRRGFGYTF
cdr3_nt: TGTGCCAGCAGTTTCCGCCGAGGGTTTGGCTACACCTTC

d_call: NA
cdr3_length: 15
j_call: TRBJ1-1
clone_size: NA
v_call: TRBV5-4
cdr3_aa: CASSLGGLGGTEAFF
cdr3_nt: TGTGCCAGCAGCTTGGGAGGGTTAGGAGGCACTGAAGCTTTCTTT

d_call: NA
cdr3_length: 13
j_call: TRBJ1-1
clone_size: NA
v_call: TRBV3-1/TRBV3-2
cdr3_aa: CASSQIDGEEAFF
cdr3_nt: TGTGCCAGCAGCCAAATAGACGGAGAGGAAGCTTTCTTT

d_call: TRBD1
cdr3_length: 19
j_call: TRBJ2-7
clone_size: NA
v_call: TRBV27
cdr3_aa: CASRLPPGQGVGRFYEQYF
cdr3_nt: TGTGCCAGCAGGCTCCCCCCGGGACAGGGGGTTGGTAGATTCTACGAGCAGTACTTC

d_call: NA
cdr3_length: 11
j_call: TRBJ2-1
clone_size: NA
v_call: TRBV2
cdr3_aa: CASSEQLVQFF
cdr3_nt: TGTGCCAGCAGTGAACAACTTGTTCAGTTCTTC

d_call: TRBD2
cdr3_length: 15
j_call: TRBJ2-1
clone_size: once
v_call: TRBV28
cdr3_aa: CASSSLREAYNEQFF
cdr3_nt: TGTGCCAGCAGTTCCTTGCGGGAGGCCTACAATGAGCAGTTCTTC

d_call: TRBD1
cdr3_length: 15
j_call: TRBJ2-7
clone_size: NA
v_call: TRBV18
cdr3_aa: CASSPWTGNLYEQYF
cdr3_nt: TGTGCCAGCTCACCCTGGACAGGGAACCTCTACGAGCAGTACTTC

d_call: TRBD1
cdr3_length: 16
j_call: TRBJ2-1
clone_size: NA
v_call: TRBV29-1
cdr3_aa: CSVERGWDRGPDRQFF
cdr3_nt: TGCAGCGTTGAAAGGGGGTGGGACAGGGGCCCGGATCGGCAGTTCTTC

d_call: TRBD1
cdr3_length: 13
j_call: TRBJ1-2
clone_size: NA
v_call: TRBV12-3/TRBV12-4
cdr3_aa: CASSRGQGDGYTF
cdr3_nt: TGTGCCAGCAGCCGAGGACAGGGGGATGGCTACACCTTC

d_call: TRBD1
cdr3_length: 13
j_call: TRBJ2-7
clone_size: NA
v_call: TRBV10-3
cdr3_aa: CAISESQGQGQYF
cdr3_nt: TGTGCCATCAGTGAGTCACAGGGGCAGGGACAGTACTTC

d_call: TRBD1
cdr3_length: 14
j_call: TRBJ1-2
clone_size: NA
v_call: TRBV7-8
cdr3_aa: CASSFWDRVGGYTF
cdr3_nt: TGTGCCAGCAGCTTTTGGGACAGGGTAGGAGGCTACACCTTC

d_call: NA
cdr3_length: 13
j_call: TRBJ2-7
clone_size: once
v_call: TRBV7-2
cdr3_aa: CASSLGLSYEQYF
cdr3_nt: TGTGCCAGCAGCCTAGGGCTTTCCTACGAGCAGTACTTC